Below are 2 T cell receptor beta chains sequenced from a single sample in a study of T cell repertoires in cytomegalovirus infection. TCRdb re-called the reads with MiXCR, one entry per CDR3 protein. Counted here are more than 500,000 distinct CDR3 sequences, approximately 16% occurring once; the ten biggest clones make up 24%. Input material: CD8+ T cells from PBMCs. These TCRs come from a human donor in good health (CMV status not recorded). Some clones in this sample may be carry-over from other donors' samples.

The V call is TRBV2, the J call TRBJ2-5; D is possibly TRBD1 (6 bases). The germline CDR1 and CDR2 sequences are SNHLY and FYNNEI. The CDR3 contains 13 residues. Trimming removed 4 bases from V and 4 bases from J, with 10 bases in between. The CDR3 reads CASSGFRGETQYF. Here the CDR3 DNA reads TGTGCCAGCAGTGGCTTCAGGGGAGAGACCCAGTACTTC.

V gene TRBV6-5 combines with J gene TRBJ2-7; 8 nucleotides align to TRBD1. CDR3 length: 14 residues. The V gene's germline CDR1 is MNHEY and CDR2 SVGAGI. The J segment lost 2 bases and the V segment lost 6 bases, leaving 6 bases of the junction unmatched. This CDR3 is CASRATGVTYEQYF. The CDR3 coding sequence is TGTGCCAGCAGGGCGACAGGGGTTACCTACGAGCAGTACTTC.